The T cell receptor beta chain under discussion was sequenced for a study of beta chain features in type 1 diabetes (dated by TCRdb to between 2017 and 2018). For the wider study: Mean age, gender distribution, total cell number and subset yield were not different between patients and healthy donors. The study compared the TCRB repertoires of sorted circulating CD4+ T cell subsets in recently diagnosed type 1 diabetes patients with those in matched healthy donors. A total of under 120,000,000 sorted cells were examined across all samples, and RNA yield correlated strongly with the number of cells per subset. Regulatory and stem cell-like memory subsets were obtained from only 8 patients and about eight healthy donors, while naive and central memory subsets were obtained from all 30 or so donors. What the study reported, not specific to this receptor: The naive, central memory and regulatory TCRB repertoires appeared to resemble one another more closely among patients than among healthy donors. Because cDNA was sequenced instead of genomic DNA, activated cells with high expression could be over-represented, although the groups did not differ in activation or CD3 levels. At VDJ recombination sites, patients with type 1 diabetes made fewer insertions and deleted more nucleotides, a pattern implying thymic rearrangement abnormalities. HLA sub-analyses involved small numbers of individuals, so any influence of HLA type on TCRB rearrangement remained unresolved. Shorter templates might be favored by PCR, yet because patient and control samples were amplified and corrected together, any such skew would affect both groups equally. A moderate but significant shortening of TCRB CDR3 length was observed in type 1 diabetes patients in all four CD4+ subsets.

The entire amount of isolated RNA was reverse transcribed using the High Capacity cDNA Reverse Transcription Kit, so the sequenced TCRB transcripts were expressed ones. Deep immunoSEQ sequencing was performed on naive, central memory and regulatory T cell samples, with an average of around 3.5 million total reads per sample. Sorted cells were lysed in RLT buffer and RNA was extracted with DNase-treated RNeasy Micro or Mini kits, depending on cell number. To prevent cross-contamination, each cell subset was processed individually, whereas patient and healthy donor samples were processed jointly. The immunoSEQ multiplex PCR was used to amplify TCRB sequences from cDNA, generating 87-bp fragments that spanned the CDR3 region. Sequencing of the amplicons was performed on the Illumina HiSeq platform. Processing in the source paper ran as follows. Synthetic template baselines were used to correct PCR bias computationally, reads within Hamming distance 2 were collapsed together, and singletons that could not be merged were discarded. By aligning reads against IMGT, V, D and J genes, CDR3 length, and insertions or deletions at six rearrangement sites were assigned. Clonotype counts were normalized to sorted cell number within each subset before computing true diversity and Gini coefficients with the tcR R package. The overlap coefficient, calculated on TCRB nucleotide sequences, was used to measure repertoire sharing. Imported from immuneACCESS, the table was reduced by TCRdb to in-frame sequences with V and J called. These copies leave out some clones; in studies compared against another copy, an unresolved V gene accounts for under half, and the cause of the remainder is not known. V and J calls and clone size are as listed in that table; D and trimming were resolved from the DNA. In this sample the table shows around 200,000 clones, approximately 13% of which occur a single time. Together, the top ten hold around 0.63% of the sample.

As for this clone: Its antigen specificity is not known. Within one base of it there is no much larger clone, and no base qualities were kept.

Reading from cysteine to phenylalanine, the CDR3 counts 17 amino acids. The only DNA kept is the CDR3, 51 bases in frame from the first base. Trimming at the junction amounts to 4 bases on V and 0 bases on J, and the germline ends lie 18 bases apart. For CDR1 and CDR2, the germline V gene lists SGHAT and FQNNGV. Each donor gave one peripheral blood draw, averaging roughly 100 mL, which was collected into heparinised tubes. Naive, central memory, regulatory and stem cell-like memory CD4+ T cells were sorted on a BD FACSAria II using a panel including CD45RO, CCR7, CD25, CD127, CD95 and CD27. A purity above 98% was achieved for all sorted populations. PBMCs were isolated immediately by Lymphoprep density gradient centrifugation and stained directly without culture. To minimize batch effects, samples were stained and sorted in pairs, one healthy donor with one patient per experiment.

Recombination linked TRBV11-2 to TRBJ1-1; TRBD1 is possibly the D segment (5 matching bases). The sequence was collected from a woman aged 18-35 years in good health. Material for sequencing was central memory CD4+ T cells from blood. DNA sequence: TGTGCCAGCAGCTCGCATTCAGGGTTTCCGATGAACACTGAAGCTTTCTTT. Translation gives CASSSHSGFPMNTEAFF. The variable domain in full, with residues beyond the CDR3 obtained from the reference TRBV11-2 and TRBJ1-1 genes, is EAGVAQSPRYKIIEKRQSVAFWCNPISGHATLYWYQQILGQGPKLLIQFQNNGVVDDSQLPKDRFSAERLKGVDSTLKIQPAKLEDSAVYLCASSSHSGFPMNTEAFFGQGTRLTVV.